This TCR beta chain derives from a study of blood T cell repertoires in COVID-19. The wider study: Researchers got acute and convalescent COVID-19 samples from the United States, Italy and Spain. PBMCs, B-cell-depleted T cells, or T cells were the source of the cDNA or gDNA that made up the material.

Authors' processing steps: Cell counts per sample came from amplifying reference gene primers. Data came from immunoSEQ multiplex PCR; TCRdb stores just in-frame clones and leaves some out. The V and J calls and clone size are taken from that table; D and trimming were inferred from the DNA. The sample has 300,000 to 350,000 clones; 90% are singletons. The CDR3 runs to 16 residues. Germline CDR1 is MNHEY and CDR2 is SVGAGI. Trimming took off 0 bases at V and 5 bases at J, with 13 bases between the two ends. The count of this clone is one. The sequencing input was peripheral blood. This chain connects TRBV6-5 to TRBJ2-2, with D possibly matching TRBD1 (5 bases). The sequence derives from a young woman with COVID-19, enrolled during active disease. The CDR3 DNA sequence: TGTGCCAGCAGTTACTCGAAGGCAGGGATTACCGGGGAGCTGTTTTTT. Residues: CASSYSKAGITGELFF.